The clone carrying this TCR beta chain was seen just once. This table comes from immunoSEQ multiplex PCR, and its TCRdb copy is limited to in-frame clones, with some not included. The table lists some 400,000 clones, roughly 91% of them singletons. This entry is derived from a study of blood T cell repertoires in COVID-19. V was shortened by 7 bases and J by 0 bases, with 9 bases between the two germline ends. The CDR3 loop spans 13 amino acids. The V and J genes are TRBV12-3 or TRBV12-4 and TRBJ1-1, with D maybe TRBD1 (5 bases). The sequence derives from a woman aged 25 to 39 who had recovered from COVID-19. Sequenced sample: PBMCs or T cells enriched from blood (not recorded which). CDR3 in amino acids: CASKRGMNTEAFF. The CDR3 DNA is TGTGCCAGCAAACGGGGGATGAACACTGAAGCTTTCTTT.